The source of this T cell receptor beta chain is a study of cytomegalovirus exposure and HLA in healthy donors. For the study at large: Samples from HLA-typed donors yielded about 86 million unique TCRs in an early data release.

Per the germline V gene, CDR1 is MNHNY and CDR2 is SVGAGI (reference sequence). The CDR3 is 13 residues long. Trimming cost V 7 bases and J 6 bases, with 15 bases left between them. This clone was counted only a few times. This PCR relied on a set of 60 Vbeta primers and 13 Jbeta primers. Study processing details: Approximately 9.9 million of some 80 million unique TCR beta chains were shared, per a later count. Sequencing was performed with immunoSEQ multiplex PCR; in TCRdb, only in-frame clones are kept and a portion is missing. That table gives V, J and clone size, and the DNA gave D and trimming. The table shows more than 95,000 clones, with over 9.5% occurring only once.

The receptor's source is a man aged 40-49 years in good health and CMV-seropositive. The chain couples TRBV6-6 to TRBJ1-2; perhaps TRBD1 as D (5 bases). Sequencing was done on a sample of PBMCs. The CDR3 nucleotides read TGTGCCAGCAAGGGGCAGGTAGCGGATGGCTACACCTTC. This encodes CASKGQVADGYTF.